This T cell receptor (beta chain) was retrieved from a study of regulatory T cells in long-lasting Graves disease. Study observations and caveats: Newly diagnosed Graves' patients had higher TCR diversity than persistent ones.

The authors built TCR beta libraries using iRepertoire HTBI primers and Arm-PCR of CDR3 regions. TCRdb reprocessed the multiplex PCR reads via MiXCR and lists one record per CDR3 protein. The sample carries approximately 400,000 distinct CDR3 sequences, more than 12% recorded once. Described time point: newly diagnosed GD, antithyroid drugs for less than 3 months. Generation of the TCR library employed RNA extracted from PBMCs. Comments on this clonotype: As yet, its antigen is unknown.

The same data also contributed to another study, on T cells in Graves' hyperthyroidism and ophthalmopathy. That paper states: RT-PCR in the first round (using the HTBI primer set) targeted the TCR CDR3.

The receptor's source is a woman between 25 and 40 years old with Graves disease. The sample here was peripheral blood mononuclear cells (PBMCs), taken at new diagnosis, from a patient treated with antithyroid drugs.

The CDR3 DNA reads as TGTGCCAGCAGCCAGGCCGGACAGGGGAATTCACCCCTCCACTTT. The encoded protein is CASSQAGQGNSPLHF. This sequence joins TRBV3-1 and TRBJ1-6, with 9 bases fitting TRBD1. The CDR3 is made up of 15 amino acids. Germline CDR1 reads LGHDT; CDR2 reads YNNKEL (reference sequence). The V gene end was trimmed by 3 bases and the J gene end by 7 bases; junction bases not matched to a gene: 4.